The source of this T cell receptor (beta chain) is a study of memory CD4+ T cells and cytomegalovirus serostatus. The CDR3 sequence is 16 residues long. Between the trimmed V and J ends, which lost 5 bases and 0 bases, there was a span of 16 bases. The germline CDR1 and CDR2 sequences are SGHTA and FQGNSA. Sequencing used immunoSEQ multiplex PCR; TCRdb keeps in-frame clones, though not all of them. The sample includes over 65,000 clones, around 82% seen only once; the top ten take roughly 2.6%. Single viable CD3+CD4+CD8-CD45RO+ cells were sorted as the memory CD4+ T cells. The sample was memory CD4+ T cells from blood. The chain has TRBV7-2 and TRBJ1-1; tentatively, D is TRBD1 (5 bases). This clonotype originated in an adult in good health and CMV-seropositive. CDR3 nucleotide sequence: TGTGCCAGCAGCAGAGGGGCAAGCGCCATGAACACTGAAGCTTTCTTT. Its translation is CASSRGASAMNTEAFF.